This T cell receptor beta chain was sequenced during a study of cytomegalovirus exposure and HLA in healthy donors. Notes on the study in general: Several V segments, TRBV6-2 and TRBV6-3 among them, could not be told apart and were dropped.

PCR used 60 Vbeta primers and 13 Jbeta primers. Using immunoSEQ multiplex PCR, the repertoire was profiled, and TCRdb retains in-frame clones only, with some absent. The table lists about 140,000 clones, 60% to 85% of them singletons, with less than 2% in the top ten. As regards this clone: Antigen: not known.

The CDR3 extends over 18 amino acids. Germline loops: CDR1 MDHEN, CDR2 SYDVKM. V shed 10 bases and J 2 bases; nucleotides not matched to a gene: 15. V and J are TRBV28 and TRBJ2-2, with 11 bases lining up with TRBD1. Material: PBMCs. This clonotype originated in a man aged 40-55 years in good health and CMV-seronegative. The CDR3 here is CAIGRDRGFVLNTGELFF. CDR3 coding DNA: TGTGCCATCGGACGGGACAGGGGGTTCGTCCTTAACACCGGGGAGCTGTTTTTT.